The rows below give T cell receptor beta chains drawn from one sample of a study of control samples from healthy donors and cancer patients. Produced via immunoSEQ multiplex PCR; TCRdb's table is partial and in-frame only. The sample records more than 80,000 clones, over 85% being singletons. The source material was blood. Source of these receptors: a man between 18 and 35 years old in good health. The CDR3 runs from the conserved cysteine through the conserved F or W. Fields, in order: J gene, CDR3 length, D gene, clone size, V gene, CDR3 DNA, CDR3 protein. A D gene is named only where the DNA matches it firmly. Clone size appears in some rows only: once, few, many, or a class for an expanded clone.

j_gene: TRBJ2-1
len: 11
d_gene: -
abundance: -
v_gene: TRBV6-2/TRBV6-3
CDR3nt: TGTGCCAGCAGCGGTAACAATGAGCAGTTCTTC
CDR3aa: CASSGNNEQFF

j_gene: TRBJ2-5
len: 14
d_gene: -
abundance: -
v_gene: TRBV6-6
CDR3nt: TGTGCCAGCAGCCACTCCGGGACCCAAGAGACCCAGTACTTC
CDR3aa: CASSHSGTQETQYF

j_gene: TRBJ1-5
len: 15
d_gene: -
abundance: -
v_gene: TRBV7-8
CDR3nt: TGTGCCAGCAGCCAGAGGGGGGATAGCAATCAGCCCCAGCATTTT
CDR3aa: CASSQRGDSNQPQHF

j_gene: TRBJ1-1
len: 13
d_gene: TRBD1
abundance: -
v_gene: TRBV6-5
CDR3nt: TGTGCCAGCGCGAGCGGGACAGGGCTTGAAGCTTTCTTT
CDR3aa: CASASGTGLEAFF

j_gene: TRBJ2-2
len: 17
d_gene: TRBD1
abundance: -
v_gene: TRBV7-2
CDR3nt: TGTGCCAGCAGCACTAGATCCGGGACAGGGAACACCGGGGAGCTGTTTTTT
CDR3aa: CASSTRSGTGNTGELFF

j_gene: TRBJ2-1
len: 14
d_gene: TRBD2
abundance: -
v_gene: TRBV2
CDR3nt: TGTGCCAGCAGCGATTCTAGCGGGAGGAATGAGCAGTTCTTC
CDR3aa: CASSDSSGRNEQFF

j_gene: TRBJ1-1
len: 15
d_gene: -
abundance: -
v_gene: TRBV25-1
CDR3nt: TGTGCCAGCAGTGAATCACTAATTGGAAACACTGAAGCTTTCTTT
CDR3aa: CASSESLIGNTEAFF

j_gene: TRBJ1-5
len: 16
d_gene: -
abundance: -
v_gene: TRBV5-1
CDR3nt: TGCGCCAGCAGCTTGGCCGCCTCCGATAGCAATCAGCCCCAGCATTTT
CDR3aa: CASSLAASDSNQPQHF

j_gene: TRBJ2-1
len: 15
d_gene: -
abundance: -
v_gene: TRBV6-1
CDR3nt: TGTGCCAGCAGTGATGAGGTGGGAGCGTACAATGAGCAGTTCTTC
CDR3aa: CASSDEVGAYNEQFF

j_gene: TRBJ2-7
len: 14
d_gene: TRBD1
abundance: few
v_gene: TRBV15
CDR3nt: TGTGCCACCAGCTCAAGCGACAGGGTCAACGAGCAGTACTTC
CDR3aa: CATSSSDRVNEQYF

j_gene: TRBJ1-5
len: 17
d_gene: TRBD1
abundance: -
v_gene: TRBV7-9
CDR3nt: TGTGCCAGCAGCCACTCGGACAGGGTCTATAGCAATCAGCCCCAGCATTTT
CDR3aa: CASSHSDRVYSNQPQHF

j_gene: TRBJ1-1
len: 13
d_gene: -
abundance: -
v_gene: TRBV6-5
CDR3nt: TGTGCCAGTGGGGGACACTTGGACACTGAAGCTTTCTTT
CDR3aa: CASGGHLDTEAFF

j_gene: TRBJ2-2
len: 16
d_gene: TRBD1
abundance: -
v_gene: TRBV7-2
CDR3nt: TGTGCCAGCAGCTTAGTCGGGACAGGGATGGCCGGGGAGCTGTTTTTT
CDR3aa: CASSLVGTGMAGELFF

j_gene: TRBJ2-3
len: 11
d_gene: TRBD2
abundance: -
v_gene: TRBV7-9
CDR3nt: TGTGCCAGCACCGGCGGGGGTACGCAGTATTTT
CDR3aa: CASTGGGTQYF

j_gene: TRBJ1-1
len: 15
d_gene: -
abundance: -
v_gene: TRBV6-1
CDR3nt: TGTGCCAGCAGTGAATCGAACGGGATGAACACTGAAGCTTTCTTT
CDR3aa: CASSESNGMNTEAFF

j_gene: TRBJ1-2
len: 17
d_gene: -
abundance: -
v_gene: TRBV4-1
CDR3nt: TGCGCCAGCAGCCCCCGGGCCGGCCCGCCGTTCCCCTCGGGCTACACCTTC
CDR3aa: CASSPRAGPPFPSGYTF

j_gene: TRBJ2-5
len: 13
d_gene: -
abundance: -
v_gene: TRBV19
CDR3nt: TGTGCCAGTAGTATTGGGGGCGCGGAGACCCAGTACTTC
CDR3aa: CASSIGGAETQYF

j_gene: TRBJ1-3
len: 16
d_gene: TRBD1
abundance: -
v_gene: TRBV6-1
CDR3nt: TGTGCCAGCAGTGGAAGCGGGACAGGCGTTGGAAACACCATATATTTT
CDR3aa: CASSGSGTGVGNTIYF

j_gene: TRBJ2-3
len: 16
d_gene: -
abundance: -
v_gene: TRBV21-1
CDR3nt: TGTGCCAGCAGCTCGCGGCGGCGTCGCGGGGCAGATACGCAGTATTTT
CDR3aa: CASSSRRRRGADTQYF

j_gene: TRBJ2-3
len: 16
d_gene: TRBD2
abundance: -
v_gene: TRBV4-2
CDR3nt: TGTGCCAGCAGCTCAGCCCTAGCGGGAGTCACAGATACGCAGTATTTT
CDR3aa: CASSSALAGVTDTQYF

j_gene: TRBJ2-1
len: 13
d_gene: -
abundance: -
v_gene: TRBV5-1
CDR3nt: TGCGCCAGCAGCCCAGATGAGGGCAATGAGCAGTTCTTC
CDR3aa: CASSPDEGNEQFF

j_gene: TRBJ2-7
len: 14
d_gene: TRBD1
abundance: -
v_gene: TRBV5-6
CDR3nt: TGTGCCAGCAGCTTGCGGGGACAGACCTACGAGCAGTACTTC
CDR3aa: CASSLRGQTYEQYF

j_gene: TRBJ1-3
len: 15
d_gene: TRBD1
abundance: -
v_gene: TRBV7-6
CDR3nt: TGTGCCAGCAGCCAAGGGACAGGGGTTGGAAACACCATATATTTT
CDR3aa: CASSQGTGVGNTIYF

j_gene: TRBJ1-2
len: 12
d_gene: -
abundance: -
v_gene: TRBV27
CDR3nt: TGTGCCACCCACTCCTTTAACTATGGCTACACCTTC
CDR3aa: CATHSFNYGYTF

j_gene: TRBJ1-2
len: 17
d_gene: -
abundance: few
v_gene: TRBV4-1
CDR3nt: TGCGCCAGCAGCCAAGATCTTCTTCAGGGGCTCGTCAGTGGCTACACCTTC
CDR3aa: CASSQDLLQGLVSGYTF

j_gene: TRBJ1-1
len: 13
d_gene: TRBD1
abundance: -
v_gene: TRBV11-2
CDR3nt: TGTGCCAGCCGGGGACAGGAGAACACTGAAGCTTTCTTT
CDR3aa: CASRGQENTEAFF

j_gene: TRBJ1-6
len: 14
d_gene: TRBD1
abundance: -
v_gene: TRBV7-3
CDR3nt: TGTGCCAGCAGCTCGGGACAGGGGAATTCACCCCTCCACTTT
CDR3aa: CASSSGQGNSPLHF

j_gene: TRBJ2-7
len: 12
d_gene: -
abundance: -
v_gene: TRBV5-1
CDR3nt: TGCGCCAGCAGCTTAGACGCCTACGAGCAGTACTTC
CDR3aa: CASSLDAYEQYF

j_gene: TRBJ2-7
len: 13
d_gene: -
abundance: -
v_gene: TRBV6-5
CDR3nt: TGTGCCAGCTTCGCAGGGTTAAATTACGAGCAGTACTTC
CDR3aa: CASFAGLNYEQYF